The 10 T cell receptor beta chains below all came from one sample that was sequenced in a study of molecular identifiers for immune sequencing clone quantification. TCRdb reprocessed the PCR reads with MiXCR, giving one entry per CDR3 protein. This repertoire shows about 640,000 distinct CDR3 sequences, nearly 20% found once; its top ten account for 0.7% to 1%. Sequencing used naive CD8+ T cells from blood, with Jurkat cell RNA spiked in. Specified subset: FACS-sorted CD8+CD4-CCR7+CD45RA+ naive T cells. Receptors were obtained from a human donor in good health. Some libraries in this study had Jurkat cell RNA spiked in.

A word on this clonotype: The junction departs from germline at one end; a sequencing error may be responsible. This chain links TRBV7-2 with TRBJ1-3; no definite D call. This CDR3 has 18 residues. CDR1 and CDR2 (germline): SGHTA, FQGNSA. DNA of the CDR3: TGTGTCAGCAGCTTAATCCGAAGTGAAGTCCGTACTGGAAACACCATATATTTT. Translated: CVSSLIRSEVRTGNTIYF.

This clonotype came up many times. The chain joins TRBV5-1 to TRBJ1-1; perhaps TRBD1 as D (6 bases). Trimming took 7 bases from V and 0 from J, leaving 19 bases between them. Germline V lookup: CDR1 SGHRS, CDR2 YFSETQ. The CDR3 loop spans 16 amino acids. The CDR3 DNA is TGCGCCAGCTCCTCGGACAGTCCTATCATGAACACTGAAGCTTTCTTT. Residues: CASSSDSPIMNTEAFF.

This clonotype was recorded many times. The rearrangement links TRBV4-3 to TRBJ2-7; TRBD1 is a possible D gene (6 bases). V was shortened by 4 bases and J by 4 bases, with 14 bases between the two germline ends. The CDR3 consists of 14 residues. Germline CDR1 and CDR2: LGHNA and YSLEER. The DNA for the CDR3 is TGCGCCAGCAGCCCCTCGCCCGGACAGTACGAGCAGTACTTC. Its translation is CASSPSPGQYEQYF.

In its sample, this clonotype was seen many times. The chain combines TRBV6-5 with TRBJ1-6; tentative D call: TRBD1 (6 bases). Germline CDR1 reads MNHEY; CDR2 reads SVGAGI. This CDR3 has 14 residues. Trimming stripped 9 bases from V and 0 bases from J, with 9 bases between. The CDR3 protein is CASTGSSYNSPLHF. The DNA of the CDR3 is TGTGCCAGTACAGGGAGCTCCTATAATTCACCCCTCCACTTT.

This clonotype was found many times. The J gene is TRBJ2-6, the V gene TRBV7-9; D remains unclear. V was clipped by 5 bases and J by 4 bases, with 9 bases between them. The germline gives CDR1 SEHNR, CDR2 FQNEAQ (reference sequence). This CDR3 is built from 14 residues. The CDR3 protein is CASSGRLGANVLTF. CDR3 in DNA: TGTGCCAGCAGCGGACGTCTGGGGGCCAACGTCCTGACTTTC.

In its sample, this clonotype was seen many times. The CDR3 here is CASSLEGAYEQYF. The CDR3 bases are TGTGCCAGCAGTTTGGAGGGGGCTTACGAGCAGTACTTC. This chain links TRBV27 with TRBJ2-7; D is possibly TRBD1 (7 bases). Germline CDR1 reads MNHEY; CDR2 reads SMNVEV (reference sequence). V dropped 3 bases and J dropped 4 bases, with 10 bases sitting between them. This CDR3 is 13 amino acids long.

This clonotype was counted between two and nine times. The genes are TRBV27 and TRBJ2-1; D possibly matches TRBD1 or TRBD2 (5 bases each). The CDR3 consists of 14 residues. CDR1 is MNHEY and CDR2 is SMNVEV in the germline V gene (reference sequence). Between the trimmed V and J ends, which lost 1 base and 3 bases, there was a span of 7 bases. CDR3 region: CASSLLRGYNEQFF. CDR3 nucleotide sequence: TGTGCCAGCAGTTTATTGAGGGGCTACAATGAGCAGTTCTTC.

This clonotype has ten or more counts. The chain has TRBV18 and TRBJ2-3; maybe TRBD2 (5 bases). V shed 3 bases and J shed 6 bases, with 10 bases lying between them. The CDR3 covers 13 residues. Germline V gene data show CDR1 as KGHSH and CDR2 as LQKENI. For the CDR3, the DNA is TGTGCCAGCTCACCCTACGGGGATGATACGCAGTATTTT. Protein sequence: CASSPYGDDTQYF. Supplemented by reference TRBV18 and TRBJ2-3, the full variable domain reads NAGVMQNPRHLVRRRGQEARLRCSPMKGHSHVYWYRQLPEEGLKFMVYLQKENIIDESGMPKERFSAEFPKEGPSILRIQQVVRGDSAAYFCASSPYGDDTQYFGPGTRLTVL.

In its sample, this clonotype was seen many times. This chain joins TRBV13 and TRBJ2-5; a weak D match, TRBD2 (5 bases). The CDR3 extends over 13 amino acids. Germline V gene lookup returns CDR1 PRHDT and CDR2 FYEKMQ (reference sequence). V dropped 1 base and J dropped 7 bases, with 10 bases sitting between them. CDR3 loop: CASSLVGAGTQYF. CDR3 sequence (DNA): TGTGCCAGCAGCTTAGTCGGTGCGGGGACCCAGTACTTC.

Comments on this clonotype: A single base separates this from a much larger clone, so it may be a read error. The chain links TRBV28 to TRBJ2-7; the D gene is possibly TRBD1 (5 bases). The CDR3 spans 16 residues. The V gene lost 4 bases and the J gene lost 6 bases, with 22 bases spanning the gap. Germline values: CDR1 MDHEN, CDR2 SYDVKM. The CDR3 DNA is TGTGCCAGCAGTTCCGCCGGAGACAGTTTAGTCGGCGAGCAGTACTTC. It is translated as CASSSAGDSLVGEQYF.